Shown below are 30 T cell receptor beta chains from a single sample sequenced in a study of T cell repertoires in cytomegalovirus infection (dated by TCRdb to the late 2010s). Sequencing relied on an Illumina HiSeq 1500. TCRdb took the public reads, trimmed them with fastp at Q25, ran MiXCR for clone calling and kept in-frame beta chains. Under each unique CDR3 protein, matching rows form one entry showing the most common genes and DNA. Here the sample has approximately 400,000 distinct CDR3 sequences; approximately 31% occur a single time. About 13% of the sample is taken by the ten largest. The specimen sequenced was PBMCs. The source is a human donor in good health (CMV status not recorded). Some clones in this sample may be carry-over from other donors' samples.

The chain employs TRBV5-4 and TRBJ2-7, with 8 bases matching TRBD2. The J segment lost 2 bases and the V segment lost 5 bases, leaving 6 bases of the junction unmatched. The length of the CDR3 is 14 residues. Per germline, CDR1 SGHNT and CDR2 YYREEE (reference sequence). The CDR3 loop reads CASRSGGTPYEQYF. Here the CDR3 DNA reads TGTGCCAGCAGGAGCGGGGGCACCCCCTACGAGCAGTACTTC.

CDR3 coding DNA: TGCGCCAGCAGCCAAGATCAGGGGGTAGACACTGAAGCTTTCTTT. Protein: CASSQDQGVDTEAFF. The gene calls are TRBV4-1 and TRBJ1-1, with 7 bases lining up with TRBD1. Germline loops: CDR1 MGHRA, CDR2 YSYEKL. The ends lost 0 bases at V and 3 bases at J; junction bases unmatched: 4. This CDR3 has 15 amino acids.

The sample holds many counts of this clonotype. The chain uses TRBV7-8 and TRBJ2-3; D is uncertain. The germline V gene has CDR1 SGHVS and CDR2 FQNEAQ. V shed 5 bases and J shed 3 bases, with 15 bases lying between them. The CDR3 sequence is 15 residues long. CDR3 amino acids: CASSPVRLGTDTQYF. The CDR3, as DNA: TGTGCCAGCAGCCCGGTCCGCCTTGGGACAGATACGCAGTATTTT. The full variable domain, in which reference TRBV7-8 and TRBJ2-3 provide the parts outside the CDR3, is GAGVSQSPRYKVAKRGQDVALRCDPISGHVSLFWYQQALGQGPEFLTYFQNEAQLDKSGLPSDRFFAERPEGSVSTLKIQRTQQEDSAVYLCASSPVRLGTDTQYFGPGTRLTVL.

This chain joins TRBV20-1 and TRBJ1-6; D gene unclear. Trimming cost V 0 bases and J 0 bases, with 9 bases left between them. CDR3 length equals 16 residues. The germline V gene has CDR1 DFQATT and CDR2 SNEGSKA (reference sequence). The CDR3 DNA reads as TGCAGTGCTAGAGATATGGGCCTCTCCTATAATTCACCCCTCCACTTT. Its protein is CSARDMGLSYNSPLHF.

This clonotype turned up a few times. At one boundary the junction diverges from the germline segment, which might be a read error. The chain couples TRBV14 to TRBJ1-6; TRBD1 matches at 7 bases. Germline lookup yields CDR1 SGHDN and CDR2 FVKESK. This CDR3 is 15 amino acids long. CDR3 sequence reads: CASSKEQGISSPLHF. CDR3 coding DNA: TGTGCCAGCAGCAAAGAACAGGGGATAAGTTCACCCCTCCACTTT.

This clonotype was recorded a few times. V and J are TRBV3-1 and TRBJ2-3; no definite D call. CDR3 length equals 15 residues. CDR1 and CDR2 from the germline V gene are LGHDT and YNNKEL (reference sequence). With 4 bases removed from V and 2 bases from J, the gap between germline ends came to 13 bases. The CDR3 DNA follows: TGTGCCAGCAGCCGGTGGTACAGAACCACAGATACGCAGTATTTT. This translates into CASSRWYRTTDTQYF.

Comments on this clonotype: A much larger clonotype is one base distant, so this may be a read error. The CDR3 does not close with the conserved phenylalanine or tryptophan, likely indicating a read error. V is TRBV4-1 and J is TRBJ2-1, with 11 positions matching TRBD2. The germline V gene encodes CDR1 MGHRA and CDR2 YSYEKL. V shed 5 bases, J shed 4 bases, and the junction held 4 bases outside the gene matches. The CDR3 is made up of 15 amino acids. This chain's CDR3 is CASSYGTSGYNEQFL. CDR3 sequence (DNA): TGCGCCAGCAGCTACGGGACTAGCGGTTACAATGAGCAGTTCTTA.

This clonotype has just a few counts. The chain uses TRBV29-1 and TRBJ2-1; the D gene is possibly TRBD1 (5 bases). The CDR3 length is 13 residues. Looked up from germline, CDR1 is SQVTM and CDR2 is ANQGSEA. The V and J ends lost 4 bases and 6 bases respectively, with 13 bases between them. The CDR3 protein is CSVVRQNFNEQFF. The CDR3 nucleotides read TGCAGCGTTGTCCGACAGAACTTCAATGAGCAGTTCTTC.

The chain uses TRBV12-3 or TRBV12-4 and TRBJ1-2, with no clear D. The V and J ends lost 6 bases and 4 bases respectively, with 21 bases between them. The length of the CDR3 is 16 residues. The CDR3 coding sequence is TGTGCCAGCAGCCCTGGCGACGCACCGGGAAGCTATGGCTACACCTTC. Its protein is CASSPGDAPGSYGYTF.

This clonotype was detected many times. The chain couples TRBV7-2 to TRBJ2-2, with 15 bases that match TRBD2. The length of the CDR3 is 17 residues. Germline-derived CDR1 and CDR2 are SGHTA and FQGNSA. The V segment lost 5 bases and the J segment 8 bases; nucleotides outside the gene matches: 9. For the CDR3, the DNA is TGTGCCAGCAGCCCACCGGGACTAGCGGGGGGTTCTGGGGAGCTGTTTTTT. Translation gives CASSPPGLAGGSGELFF.

This chain links TRBV7-6 with TRBJ2-3; 13 bases agree with TRBD2. This CDR3 has 16 residues. Germline V gene data show CDR1 as SGHVS and CDR2 as FNYEAQ. The CDR3 sequence: CERGGLAGDSTDTQYF. CDR3 in DNA: TGTGAGAGAGGCGGACTAGCGGGGGATAGCACAGATACGCAGTATTTT.

V is TRBV5-1 and J is TRBJ2-6, with D hard to call. Germline V lookup: CDR1 SGHRS, CDR2 YFSETQ. The CDR3 covers 12 residues. The V end lost 2 bases, the J end lost 12 bases, and 9 bases lay between the germline ends. For the CDR3, the DNA is TGCGCCAGCAGCTTCGACCTCAGCGTCCTGACTTTC. Amino acid sequence: CASSFDLSVLTF.

Note on this clonotype: A much more abundant neighbour one base away suggests this may be a read error. The chain has TRBV7-2 and TRBJ2-3; D unclear. Germline-derived CDR1 and CDR2 are SGHTA and FQGNSA. CDR3 size: 15 residues. In DNA form, the CDR3 reads TGTGCCAGCCGCTTAACTTGGCTTTACACAGATACGCAGTATTTT. This encodes CASRLTWLYTDTQYF.

Ten or more counts support this clonotype. The chain is built from TRBV12-3 or TRBV12-4 and TRBJ1-6, with a tentative D call TRBD1 (6 bases). The CDR3 loop spans 14 amino acids. The ends were cut back, 3 bases at V and 10 bases at J, with 13 bases in the middle. DNA of the CDR3: TGTGCCAGCAGTTTTGGGGGGCTAGAGTCACCCCTCCACTTT. This codes for CASSFGGLESPLHF.

The V gene is TRBV5-1, the J gene TRBJ2-5; TRBD1 is a possible D gene (6 bases). With 4 bases removed from V and 5 bases from J, the gap between germline ends came to 18 bases. CDR3 length: 15 amino acids. Germline V gene sequence: CDR1 SGHRS, CDR2 YFSETQ. The CDR3 here is CASSGDWTDGETQYF. CDR3 coding DNA: TGCGCCAGCAGCGGCGACTGGACAGACGGGGAGACCCAGTACTTC.

The gene calls are TRBV19 and TRBJ1-3; a weak D match, TRBD1 (5 bases). The V end was cut by 6 bases, the J end by 2 bases, with 11 bases between. Germline V gene data show CDR1 as LNHDA and CDR2 as SQIVND (reference sequence). CDR3 length: 14 residues. CDR3 DNA sequence: TGTGCCAGTAGAGCCGGGGGGGCTGGAAACACCATATATTTT. Amino acids: CASRAGGAGNTIYF.

This clonotype occurred many times. This chain connects TRBV7-2 to TRBJ1-3, with D unclear. Germline V gene sequence: CDR1 SGHTA, CDR2 FQGNSA. V gave up 4 bases and J gave up 1 base, with 5 bases separating them. The CDR3 loop spans 13 amino acids. In DNA form, the CDR3 reads TGTGCCAGCAGCTCGAAGTCTGGAAACACCATATATTTT. This encodes CASSSKSGNTIYF.

The rearrangement joins TRBV5-6 to TRBJ1-1; D gene uncertain. The germline CDR1 and CDR2 sequences are SGHDT and YYEEEE. Trimming shortened V by 2 bases and J by 5 bases, and 7 bases separated the two germline ends. CDR3 length: 12 residues. CDR3 bases: TGTGCCAGCAGCTTATTCCAGACTGAAGCTTTCTTT. It translates to CASSLFQTEAFF.

This chain links TRBV27 with TRBJ1-1; TRBD1 might be the D (5 bases). CDR3 length equals 14 residues. V was shortened by 3 bases and J by 6 bases, with 14 bases between the two germline ends. Germline V gene lookup returns CDR1 MNHEY and CDR2 SMNVEV (reference sequence). The CDR3 loop reads CASSLVWGGAEAFF. The CDR3 bases are TGTGCCAGCAGTTTGGTTTGGGGAGGGGCTGAAGCTTTCTTT.

This chain's CDR3 is CASSFGLADTYEQYF. The CDR3 DNA reads TGTGCCAGCAGCTTTGGACTAGCGGACACCTACGAGCAGTACTTC. The chain carries TRBV7-8 and TRBJ2-7; 10 nucleotides match TRBD2. This CDR3 spans 15 amino acids. Germline V CDR1 and CDR2: SGHVS, FQNEAQ. The junction had 4 bases not matched to a gene; V was cut back by 3 bases and J by 2 bases. Filled out from reference TRBV7-8 and TRBJ2-7, the complete variable domain reads GAGVSQSPRYKVAKRGQDVALRCDPISGHVSLFWYQQALGQGPEFLTYFQNEAQLDKSGLPSDRFFAERPEGSVSTLKIQRTQQEDSAVYLCASSFGLADTYEQYFGPGTRLTVT.

The chain employs TRBV20-1 and TRBJ2-3, with a tentative D call TRBD2 (6 bases). Trimming removed 3 bases at V and 4 bases at J, with 11 bases between. CDR3 length equals 13 residues. The germline CDR1 and CDR2 sequences are DFQATT and SNEGSKA (reference sequence). The CDR3 protein is CSASDGRPDTQYF. The CDR3 DNA reads TGCAGTGCTAGCGATGGGAGGCCAGATACGCAGTATTTT.

This clonotype was detected a few times. This chain links TRBV6-1 with TRBJ2-5; 9 nucleotides match TRBD1. V was pared by 2 bases and J by 5 bases, with 9 bases of the junction left unmatched. Germline V lookup: CDR1 MNHNS, CDR2 SASEGT. CDR3 size: 16 residues. CDR3 DNA: TGTGCCAGCAGTGAATGGGGGACAGGGTCTTTGGAGACCCAGTACTTC. This sequence encodes CASSEWGTGSLETQYF.

This clonotype was counted many times. V and J are TRBV7-2 and TRBJ2-1; D ambiguous. The germline V and J ends were trimmed by 2 bases and 0 bases, with 17 bases remaining between them. The CDR3 covers 18 residues. In germline, CDR1 is SGHTA, CDR2 FQGNSA. In DNA form, the CDR3 reads TGTGCCAGCAGCTTATCGGTGGGCGGAGCCAGCTCCTACAATGAGCAGTTCTTC. It yields the protein CASSLSVGGASSYNEQFF.

J is TRBJ2-1 and V is TRBV19, with D tentatively TRBD2 (6 bases). The CDR3 is 15 amino acids. Trimming stripped 6 bases from V and 0 bases from J, with 12 bases between. Germline lookup yields CDR1 LNHDA and CDR2 SQIVND (reference sequence). The CDR3 region has the DNA TGTGCCAGTAGCGACGGGGAGGCCTCCTACAATGAGCAGTTCTTC. It translates to CASSDGEASYNEQFF.

This clonotype has at least ten counts. This chain joins TRBV7-2 and TRBJ2-5; a possible D gene is TRBD1 (5 bases). V was clipped by 3 bases and J by 1 base, with 9 bases between them. Germline CDR1 SGHTA, CDR2 FQGNSA. This CDR3 has 14 residues. The CDR3 spells CASSFQGFQETQYF. CDR3 nucleotides: TGTGCCAGCAGCTTCCAGGGTTTCCAAGAGACCCAGTACTTC.

The chain carries TRBV4-3 and TRBJ2-7; D is uncertain. This CDR3 contains 13 residues. In germline, CDR1 is LGHNA, CDR2 YSLEER. With 0 bases removed from V and 2 bases from J, the gap between germline ends came to 5 bases. The CDR3, as DNA: TGCGCCAGCAGCCAAGATGGCACCTACGAGCAGTACTTC. As protein: CASSQDGTYEQYF.

In this sample, this clonotype turned up a few times. The genes are TRBV6-2 or TRBV6-3 and TRBJ1-1; no definite D call. Germline values: CDR1 MNHEY, CDR2 SVGEGT. The V and J ends lost 6 bases and 2 bases respectively, with 13 bases between them. The CDR3 extends over 14 amino acids. CDR3 in DNA: TGTGCCAGCAGATACCTGGAGGCCAACACTGAAGCTTTCTTT. Amino acid sequence: CASRYLEANTEAFF.

This clonotype was detected only a few times. This sequence joins TRBV11-2 and TRBJ1-6; D is uncertain. Germline V gene sequence: CDR1 SGHAT, CDR2 FQNNGV. V shed 3 bases and J shed 7 bases, with 13 bases lying between them. CDR3 length: 15 residues. The CDR3 DNA reads as TGTGCCAGCAGCTTTACGCGTTCGGGCAATTCACCCCTCCACTTT. Residues: CASSFTRSGNSPLHF. The full variable domain, in which reference TRBV11-2 and TRBJ1-6 provide the parts outside the CDR3, is EAGVAQSPRYKIIEKRQSVAFWCNPISGHATLYWYQQILGQGPKLLIQFQNNGVVDDSQLPKDRFSAERLKGVDSTLKIQPAKLEDSAVYLCASSFTRSGNSPLHFGNGTRLTVT.

The V gene is TRBV25-1, the J gene TRBJ2-7; D gene ambiguous. Germline V gives CDR1 MGHDK, CDR2 SYGVNS. Trimming cost V 6 bases and J 10 bases, with 13 bases left between them. The CDR3 has 11 residues. In nucleotides, the CDR3 is TGTGCCAGCAGGGATTCCCAAGATCAGTACTTC. As protein: CASRDSQDQYF.

This clonotype was recorded many times. This chain connects TRBV9 to TRBJ2-5; TRBD2 matches 9 bases. In germline, CDR1 is SGDLS, CDR2 YYNGEE. The V gene end was trimmed by 2 bases and the J gene end by 3 bases; junction bases not matched to a gene: 5. The CDR3 is 15 residues long. The CDR3 DNA sequence: TGTGCCAGCAGCGTCCGAGCGGGGGGAAAAGAGACCCAGTACTTC. Translating gives CASSVRAGGKETQYF.